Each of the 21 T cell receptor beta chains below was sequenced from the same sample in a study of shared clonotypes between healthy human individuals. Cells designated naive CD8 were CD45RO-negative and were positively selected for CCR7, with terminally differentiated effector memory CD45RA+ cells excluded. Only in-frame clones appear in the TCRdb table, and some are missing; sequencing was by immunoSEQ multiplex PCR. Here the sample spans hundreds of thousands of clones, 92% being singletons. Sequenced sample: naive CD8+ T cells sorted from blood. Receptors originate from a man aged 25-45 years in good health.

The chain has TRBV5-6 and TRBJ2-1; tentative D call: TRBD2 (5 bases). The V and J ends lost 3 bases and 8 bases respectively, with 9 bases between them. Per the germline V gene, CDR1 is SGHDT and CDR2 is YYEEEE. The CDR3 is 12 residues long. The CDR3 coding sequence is TGTGCCAGCAGCTCCCCGGGATATGAGCAGTTCTTC. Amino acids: CASSSPGYEQFF.

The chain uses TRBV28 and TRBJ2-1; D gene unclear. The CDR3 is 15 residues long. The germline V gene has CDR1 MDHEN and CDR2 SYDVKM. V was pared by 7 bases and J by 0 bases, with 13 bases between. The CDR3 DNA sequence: TGTGCCAGCAAAGTTTCACTGAGCTCCTACAATGAGCAGTTCTTC. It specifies CASKVSLSSYNEQFF.

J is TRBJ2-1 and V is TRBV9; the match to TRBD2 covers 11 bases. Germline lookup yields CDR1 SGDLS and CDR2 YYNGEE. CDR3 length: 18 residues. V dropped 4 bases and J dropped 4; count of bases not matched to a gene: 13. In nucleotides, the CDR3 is TGTGCCAGCAGCTCCCAAAGCACTAGCGGGAGCTTATACAATGAGCAGTTCTTC. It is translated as CASSSQSTSGSLYNEQFF.

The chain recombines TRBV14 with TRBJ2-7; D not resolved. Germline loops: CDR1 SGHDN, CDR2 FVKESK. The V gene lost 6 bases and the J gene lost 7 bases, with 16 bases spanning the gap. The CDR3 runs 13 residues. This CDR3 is CASSDGLSWEQYF. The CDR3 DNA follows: TGTGCCAGCAGTGACGGGCTCTCCTGGGAGCAGTACTTC.

The CDR3 sequence is CASSRRMREQFF. The DNA for the CDR3 is TGTGCCAGCAGCCGGAGAATGCGTGAGCAGTTCTTC. The V call is TRBV11-2, the J call TRBJ2-1; D gene unclear. Trimming removed 5 bases from V and 9 bases from J, with 11 bases in between. The CDR3 sequence is 12 residues long. Germline CDR1 and CDR2: SGHAT and FQNNGV.

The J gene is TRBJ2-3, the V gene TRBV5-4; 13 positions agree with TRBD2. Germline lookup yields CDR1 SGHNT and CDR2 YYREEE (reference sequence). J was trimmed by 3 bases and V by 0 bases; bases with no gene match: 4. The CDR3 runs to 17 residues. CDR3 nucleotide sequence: TGTGCCAGCAGCTTGGGACCGGGACTAGCGGGAACAGATACGCAGTATTTT. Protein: CASSLGPGLAGTDTQYF.

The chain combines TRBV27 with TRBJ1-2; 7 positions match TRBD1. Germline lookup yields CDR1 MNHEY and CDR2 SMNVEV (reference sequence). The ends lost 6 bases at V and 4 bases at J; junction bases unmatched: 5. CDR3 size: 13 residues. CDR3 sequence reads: CASSRQGRYGYTF. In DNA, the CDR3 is TGTGCCAGCAGCCGACAGGGCCGCTATGGCTACACCTTC.

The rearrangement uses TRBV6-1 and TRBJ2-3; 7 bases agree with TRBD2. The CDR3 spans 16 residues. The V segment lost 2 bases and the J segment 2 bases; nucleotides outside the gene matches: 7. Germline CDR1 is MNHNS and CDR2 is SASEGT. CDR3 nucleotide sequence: TGTGCCAGCAGTGAATGGCTAGCGGAGATCACAGATACGCAGTATTTT. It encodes CASSEWLAEITDTQYF.

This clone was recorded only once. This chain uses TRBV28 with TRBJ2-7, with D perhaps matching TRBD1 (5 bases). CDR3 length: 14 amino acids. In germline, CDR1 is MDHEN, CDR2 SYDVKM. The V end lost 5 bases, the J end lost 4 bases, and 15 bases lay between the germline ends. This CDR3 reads CASSRREKAYEQYF. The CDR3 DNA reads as TGTGCCAGCAGTCGCAGGGAAAAGGCGTACGAGCAGTACTTC.

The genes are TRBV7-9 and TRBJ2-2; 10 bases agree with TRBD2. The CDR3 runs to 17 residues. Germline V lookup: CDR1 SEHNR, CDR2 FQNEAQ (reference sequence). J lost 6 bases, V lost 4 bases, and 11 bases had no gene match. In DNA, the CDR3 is TGTGCCAGCAGCTCCCAGGGACTAGCGCTTGTTTCCGGGGAGCTGTTTTTT. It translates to CASSSQGLALVSGELFF.

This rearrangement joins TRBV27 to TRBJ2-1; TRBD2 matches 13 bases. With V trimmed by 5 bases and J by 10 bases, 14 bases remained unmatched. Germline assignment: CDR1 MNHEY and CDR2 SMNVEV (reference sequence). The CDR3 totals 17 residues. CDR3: CASSPMTSGGPLLEQFF. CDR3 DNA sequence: TGTGCCAGCAGTCCCATGACTAGCGGGGGGCCGTTATTAGAGCAGTTCTTC.

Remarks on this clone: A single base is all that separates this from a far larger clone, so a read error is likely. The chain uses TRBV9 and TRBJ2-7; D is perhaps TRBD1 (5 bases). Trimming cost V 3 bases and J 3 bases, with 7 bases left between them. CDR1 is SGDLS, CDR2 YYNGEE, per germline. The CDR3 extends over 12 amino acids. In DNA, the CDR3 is TGTGCCAGCAGCGGGACAAACTACGAGCAGTACTTC. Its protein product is CASSGTNYEQYF. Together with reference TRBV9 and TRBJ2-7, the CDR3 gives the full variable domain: DSGVTQTPKHLITATGQRVTLRCSPRSGDLSVYWYQQSLDQGLQFLIQYYNGEERAKGNILERFSAQQFPDLHSELNLSSLELGDSALYFCASSGTNYEQYFGPGTRLTVT.

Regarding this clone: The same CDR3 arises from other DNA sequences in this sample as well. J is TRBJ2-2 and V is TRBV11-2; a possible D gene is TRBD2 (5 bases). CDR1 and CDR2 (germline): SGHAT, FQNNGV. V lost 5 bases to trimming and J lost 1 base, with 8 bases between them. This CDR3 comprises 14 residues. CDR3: CASSRRGNTGELFF. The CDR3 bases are TGTGCCAGCAGCAGACGGGGGAACACCGGGGAGCTGTTTTTT.

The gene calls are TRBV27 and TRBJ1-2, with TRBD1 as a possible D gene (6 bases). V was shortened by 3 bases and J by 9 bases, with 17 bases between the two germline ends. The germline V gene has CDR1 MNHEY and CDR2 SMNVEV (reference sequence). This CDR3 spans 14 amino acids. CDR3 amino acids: CASSFTPPGGSYTF. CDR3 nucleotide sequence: TGTGCCAGCAGTTTTACCCCACCGGGGGGCAGCTACACCTTC.

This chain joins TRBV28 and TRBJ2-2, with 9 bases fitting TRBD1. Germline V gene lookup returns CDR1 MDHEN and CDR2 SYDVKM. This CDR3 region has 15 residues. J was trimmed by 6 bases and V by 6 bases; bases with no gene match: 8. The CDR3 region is CASSRDREVPGELFF. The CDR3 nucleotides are TGTGCCAGCAGCAGGGACAGGGAGGTCCCCGGGGAGCTGTTTTTT.

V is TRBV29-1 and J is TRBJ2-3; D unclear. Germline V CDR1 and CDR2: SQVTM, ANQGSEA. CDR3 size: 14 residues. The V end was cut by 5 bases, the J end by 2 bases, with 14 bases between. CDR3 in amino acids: CSVKYATITDTQYF. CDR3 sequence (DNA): TGCAGCGTTAAATATGCCACGATCACAGATACGCAGTATTTT.

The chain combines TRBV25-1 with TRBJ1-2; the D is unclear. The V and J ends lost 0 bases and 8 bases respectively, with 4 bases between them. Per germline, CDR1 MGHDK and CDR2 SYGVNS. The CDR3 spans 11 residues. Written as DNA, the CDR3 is TGTGCCAGCAGTGAATATAGCGGCTACACCTTC. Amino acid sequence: CASSEYSGYTF.

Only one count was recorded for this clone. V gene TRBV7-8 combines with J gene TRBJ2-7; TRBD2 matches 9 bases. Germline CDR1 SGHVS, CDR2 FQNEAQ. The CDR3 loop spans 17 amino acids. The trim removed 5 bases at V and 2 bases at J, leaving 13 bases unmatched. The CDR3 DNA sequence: TGTGCCAGCAGCCCCCCTCGATGGCGGGAGGGAGCCTACGAGCAGTACTTC. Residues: CASSPPRWREGAYEQYF.

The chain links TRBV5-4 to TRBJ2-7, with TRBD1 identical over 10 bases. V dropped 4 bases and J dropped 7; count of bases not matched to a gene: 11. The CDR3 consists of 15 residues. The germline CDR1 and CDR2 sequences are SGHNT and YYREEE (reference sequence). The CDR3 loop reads CASSPLGQGLGEQYF. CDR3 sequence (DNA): TGTGCCAGCAGCCCACTGGGACAGGGGCTGGGGGAGCAGTACTTC.

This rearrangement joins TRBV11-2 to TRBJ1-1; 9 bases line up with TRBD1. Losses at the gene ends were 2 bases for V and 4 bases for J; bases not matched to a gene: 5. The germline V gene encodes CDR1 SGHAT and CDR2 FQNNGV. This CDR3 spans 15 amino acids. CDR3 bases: TGTGCCAGCAGCTTACCCTGGACAGGGGCCACTGAAGCTTTCTTT. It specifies CASSLPWTGATEAFF.

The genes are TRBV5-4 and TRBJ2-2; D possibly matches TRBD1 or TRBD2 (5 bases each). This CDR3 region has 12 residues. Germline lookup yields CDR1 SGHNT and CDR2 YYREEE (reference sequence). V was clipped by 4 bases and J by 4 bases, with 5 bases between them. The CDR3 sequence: CASSGGTGELFF. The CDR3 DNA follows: TGTGCCAGCAGCGGGGGCACCGGGGAGCTGTTTTTT.